This T cell receptor beta chain was profiled in a study of blood T cell repertoires in COVID-19. For the study at large: In each case, the material was cDNA or gDNA derived from T cells, B-cell-depleted T cells, or PBMCs.

Seattle enrolled patients during active infection and tracked them longitudinally. CDR1 LNHDA and CDR2 SQIVND come from the germline V gene (reference sequence). The CDR3 loop spans 16 amino acids. The V gene end was trimmed by 5 bases and the J gene end by 6 bases; junction bases not matched to a gene: 8. The method was immunoSEQ multiplex PCR; TCRdb's version includes in-frame clones alone and lacks a portion of them. The sample has hundreds of thousands of clones, more than 70% seen once. Source material: peripheral blood. The sequence derives from a woman between 25 and 40 years old with COVID-19, enrolled during active disease. This chain uses TRBV19 with TRBJ2-3; TRBD2 agrees at 13 bases. The CDR3 loop reads CASSPLLAGGLDTQYF. CDR3 sequence (DNA): TGTGCCAGTAGTCCCCTACTAGCGGGAGGGCTGGATACGCAGTATTTT. The variable domain in full, with the rest retrieved from reference TRBV19 and TRBJ2-3, is DGGITQSPKYLFRKEGQNVTLSCEQNLNHDAMYWYRQDPGQGLRLIYYSQIVNDFQKGDIAEGYSVSREKKESFPLTVTSAQKNPTAFYLCASSPLLAGGLDTQYFGPGTRLTVL.